This T cell receptor beta chain comes out of a study of blood T cell repertoires in COVID-19 (TCRdb year 2020). Regarding the study in general: For ImmuneRACE Cohort 3, a participant was defined as recovered based on two consecutive negative NP/OP PCR tests, clearance by a healthcare professional, or resolution of symptoms. Samples covering the acute and convalescent phases of COVID-19 were provided by collaborators in the United States, Italy and Spain. The material from the prospective study consisted of cDNA or gDNA derived from T cells, B-cell-depleted T cells, or PBMCs. Deeply sampled blood TCRbeta repertoires from subjects exposed to, actively infected with, or recovered from COVID-19 were included in the dataset. A freely available public database, intended as a resource for researchers studying the immune response to SARS-CoV-2, is where the repertoires were released. Samples were obtained from the ongoing ImmuneRACE study (first 160 participants) and from some 1,300 subjects provided by 6 global collaborators. A de-identified subject ID, COVID-19 status, age in years and sex were almost always included in the sample metadata. HLA class I and class II types, where available, came from metadata supplied by the sample provider rather than from assay-based typing. Broader findings and caveats from the paper: The quantity of clinical and demographic metadata differed by source and by participant and was supplied without curation.

For CDR1 and CDR2, the germline V gene lists MNHEY and SVGEGT. The V and J ends are trimmed by 6 bases and 5 bases, leaving 13 bases between them. From the cysteine through the phenylalanine, the CDR3 covers 13 amino acids. The retained sequence is limited to the CDR3, 39 bases, with the frame set at the first base. Enrolling through a virtual design, the prospective study's participants ranged in age from roughly 18 to 90 years and lived across 20 to 25 United States geographic areas. Cohort assignment in the prospective study relied on participant-reported clinical history from a screening survey and a study questionnaire. Each participant in the prospective study had whole blood, serum and a nasopharyngeal or oropharyngeal swab collected by mobile phlebotomists. Prospective study participants could optionally give additional blood draws and questionnaires over an approximately 2-month period. Before DNA extraction, blood samples from the prospective study were shipped at room temperature or frozen.

Concerning this clone: No cognate antigen has been identified for it. Base qualities were left out, and no much larger clone turns up one base away.

The immunoSEQ Assay, a bias-controlled multiplex PCR, was used to amplify TCRbeta CDR3 regions from genomic DNA. The published analysis was carried out like this. The number of nucleated cells in each sample was estimated by amplification of reference gene primers within the assay. To quantify the absolute abundance of each unique TCRbeta CDR3 rearrangement, sequence reads were collapsed and filtered. For each sample, productive Simpson clonality was calculated as the square root of Simpson's diversity index over productive rearrangements. As stored in TCRdb, this immuneACCESS dataset retains in-frame rearrangements with V and J assigned. A fraction of the clones does not appear; measured against another copy, unresolved V genes explain less than half of the discrepancy, and the remainder lacks a known reason. The DNA gave D and trimming, while V, J and clone size come from that table. A total of roughly 200,000 clones appear in this sample, about nine tenths of them only once. Of the sample, approximately 3.1% is held by the ten largest clones.

This chain is built from TRBV6-2 or TRBV6-3 and TRBJ1-1; the D gene cannot be resolved reliably. The sequence was collected from a woman in her fifties or sixties in a cohort exposed to, infected with or recovered from COVID-19 (not recorded which). Sequenced sample: PBMCs or T cells enriched from blood (not recorded which). The CDR3 corresponds to CASSQAVWTEAFF. The DNA is as follows: TGTGCCAGCAGCCAGGCGGTGTGGACTGAAGCTTTCTTT.